This T cell receptor beta chain was retrieved from a study of shared clonotypes between healthy human individuals. Naive CD8 cells lacked CD45RO and underwent positive selection for CCR7, leaving out terminally differentiated effector memory CD45RA+ cells. The method was immunoSEQ multiplex PCR; TCRdb's version includes in-frame clones alone and lacks a portion of them. This sample yields approximately 720,000 clones, of which 92% are seen a single time; 24% belongs to the top ten. This clone was recorded many times. The CDR3 is 14 amino acids. Trimming removed 5 bases from V and 12 bases from J; junction bases left unmatched: 14. Germline CDR1 is SQVTM and CDR2 is ANQGSEA.

J is TRBJ2-1 and V is TRBV29-1, with 9 positions matching TRBD1. The TCR was taken from a man under 40 in good health. The source material was naive CD8+ T cells sorted from blood. This CDR3 reads CSVRTGAQTIGQFF. In DNA, the CDR3 is TGCAGCGTTCGGACAGGGGCCCAGACAATTGGGCAGTTCTTC.